The table lists the clone carrying this T cell receptor (beta chain) with a few counts. Its antigen is undetermined. Trimming took 0 bases from V and 4 from J, leaving 13 bases between them. The CDR3 covers 14 residues. Germline V CDR1 and CDR2: DFQATT, SNEGSKA (reference sequence). These data are taken from a study of CD8+CD57+ T cells in acquired aplastic anemia. Whole-study context: An average of around 3.5 ug of DNA was obtained from sorted CD4+ and CD8+ cells. Whole-study findings and limits: A set of some 28 CD8+ CDR3 sequences was shared between patients and controls, and these sequences appeared highly expressed in patients.

Patients chosen for sequencing had CD8+CD57+ cells that had expanded, as shown by flow cytometry. In all patients, the disease was severe acquired aplastic anemia. Blood came from patients not yet given any therapy. Investigators profiled TCR beta VDJ and CDR3 from genomic DNA template. TCRdb recomputed calls from the reads with MiXCR, one row per CDR3 protein. The table has some 150,000 distinct CDR3 sequences, roughly 43% seen once. Sequencing was performed on sorted CD4+, CD8+, or CD8+CD57+ T cells (not recorded which) from PBMCs. The TCR comes from a human donor with aplastic anemia. This chain uses TRBV20-1 with TRBJ2-7; either TRBD1 or TRBD2 may fit D (6 bases each). CDR3 sequence (DNA): TGCAGTGCTAGAGAAGGGGGGAGAGAGTACGAGCAGTACTTC. It yields the protein CSAREGGREYEQYF.